One sample yielded the 12 T cell receptor beta chains listed below, sequenced in a study of blood T cell repertoires in COVID-19 (dated by TCRdb to 2020 to 2022). Libraries came from the immunoSEQ multiplex PCR assay. TCRdb retrieved this table from immuneACCESS and kept in-frame rearrangements only. Not all clones are present; in checked studies, unresolved V genes account for under half, and no reason is known for the remainder. This sample holds some 160,000 clones; 75% to 85% were observed only once. The biggest ten clones account for around 5% of the sample. The sample consisted of peripheral blood. The receptors originated from a woman between 50 and 59 years old with acute or convalescent COVID-19.

The rearrangement links TRBV24-1 to TRBJ1-5; tentatively, D is TRBD1 (5 bases). The CDR3 sequence is 14 residues long. The V and J ends lost 9 bases and 0 bases respectively, with 11 bases between them. CDR1 is KGHDR and CDR2 is SFDVKD in the germline V gene. The CDR3 here is CATWGPYSNQPQHF. The DNA for the CDR3 is TGTGCCACCTGGGGCCCTTATAGCAATCAGCCCCAGCATTTT.

The V call is TRBV4-1, the J call TRBJ1-5, with 9 bases matching TRBD1. The trim removed 4 bases at V and 3 bases at J, leaving 4 bases unmatched. CDR3 length equals 15 residues. Germline V lookup: CDR1 MGHRA, CDR2 YSYEKL. The CDR3 DNA follows: TGCGCCAGCAGCCTGGACAGGGGCTTCAATCAGCCCCAGCATTTT. As protein: CASSLDRGFNQPQHF.

This clone was observed a single time. The CDR3 spells CASSTTFKGQGRNTIYF. The DNA of the CDR3 is TGTGCCAGCAGCACTACCTTTAAGGGACAGGGAAGAAACACCATATATTTT. The chain employs TRBV9 and TRBJ1-3; 9 bases align to TRBD1. The CDR3 consists of 17 residues. Per the germline V gene, CDR1 is SGDLS and CDR2 is YYNGEE. Trimming cost V 4 bases and J 5 bases; bases outside gene matches: 13.

The chain carries TRBV30 and TRBJ1-2; tentative D call: TRBD1 (5 bases). This CDR3 has 15 amino acids. CDR1 is GTSNPN, CDR2 SVGIG, per germline (reference sequence). Trimming pared 4 bases from V and 3 bases from J, leaving 18 bases between. DNA of the CDR3: TGTGCCTGGAACCCACAGGTCGGGAGTCACTATGGCTACACCTTC. It translates to CAWNPQVGSHYGYTF.

This clone has a handful of counts. This sequence joins TRBV29-1 and TRBJ2-7, with 7 bases identical to TRBD1. The V segment lost 0 bases and the J segment 4 bases; nucleotides outside the gene matches: 12. The CDR3 runs to 16 residues. The V gene's germline CDR1 is SQVTM and CDR2 ANQGSEA. CDR3: CSVEDGVGQNPYEQYF. The CDR3, as DNA: TGCAGCGTTGAAGATGGAGTGGGACAGAACCCGTACGAGCAGTACTTC.

This clone was detected once. V gene TRBV7-3 combines with J gene TRBJ2-3, with no clear D. Germline CDR1 is SGHTA and CDR2 is FQGTGA. CDR3 size: 11 residues. Trimming took 6 bases from V and 3 from J, leaving 4 bases between them. DNA for the CDR3: TGTGCCAGCAGACAGACAGATACGCAGTATTTT. It yields the protein CASRQTDTQYF.

The rearrangement joins TRBV6-5 to TRBJ2-1; D possibly corresponds to TRBD1 (6 bases). V dropped 8 bases and J dropped 0 bases, with 11 bases sitting between them. CDR1 and CDR2 (germline): MNHEY, SVGAGI. This CDR3 is built from 14 residues. CDR3: CASAGQSSYNEQFF. CDR3 DNA: TGTGCCAGCGCAGGACAGAGCTCCTACAATGAGCAGTTCTTC.

This clone occurred a few times. This rearrangement joins TRBV6-2 or TRBV6-3 to TRBJ1-2; weak D call: TRBD1 (6 bases). The ends were cut back, 6 bases at V and 4 bases at J, with 12 bases in the middle. Germline V CDR1 and CDR2: MNHEY, SVGEGT. The CDR3 totals 13 residues. CDR3 nucleotides: TGTGCCAGCAGACCTGACAGGACCTATGGCTACACCTTC. Encoded protein: CASRPDRTYGYTF.

This sequence joins TRBV27 and TRBJ1-5; D is unclear. V was clipped by 4 bases and J by 0 bases, with 4 bases between them. There are 13 residues in the CDR3. The germline V gene has CDR1 MNHEY and CDR2 SMNVEV (reference sequence). Here the CDR3 reads CASSYGSNQPQHF. CDR3 nucleotides: TGTGCCAGCAGTTACGGTAGCAATCAGCCCCAGCATTTT.

V and J are TRBV6-2 or TRBV6-3 and TRBJ1-5; TRBD1 agrees at 9 bases. The CDR3 loop spans 15 amino acids. V was clipped by 2 bases and J by 1 base; unmatched bases: 0. Per the germline V gene, CDR1 is MNHEY and CDR2 is SVGEGT. The CDR3 region is CASSYGTGSNQPQHF. The CDR3 nucleotides are TGTGCCAGCAGTTACGGGACAGGGAGCAATCAGCCCCAGCATTTT.

The gene calls are TRBV9 and TRBJ2-3; the D gene is possibly TRBD2 (7 bases). The germline V and J ends were trimmed by 4 bases and 3 bases, with 12 bases remaining between them. This CDR3 has 14 residues. Germline CDR1 reads SGDLS; CDR2 reads YYNGEE. In DNA form, the CDR3 reads TGTGCCAGCAGCCCGGGGGGCGCAACAGATACGCAGTATTTT. Encoded protein: CASSPGGATDTQYF. The full variable domain, rest sourced from reference TRBV9 and TRBJ2-3, is DSGVTQTPKHLITATGQRVTLRCSPRSGDLSVYWYQQSLDQGLQFLIQYYNGEERAKGNILERFSAQQFPDLHSELNLSSLELGDSALYFCASSPGGATDTQYFGPGTRLTVL.

This clone has only one observation. The J gene is TRBJ1-4, the V gene TRBV4-2; D might be TRBD1 (5 bases). Germline assignment: CDR1 LGHNA and CDR2 YNFKEQ. V lost 4 bases to trimming and J lost 0 bases, with 12 bases between them. The CDR3 loop spans 16 amino acids. CDR3 sequence: CASSPLATATNEKLFF. The CDR3 coding sequence is TGTGCCAGCAGCCCTCTCGCGACAGCAACTAATGAAAAACTGTTTTTT.